These 21 T cell receptor beta chains originate from one sample sequenced in a study of T-cell reconstitution after alpha-beta-depleted transplantation in children. As it was prepared, the TCRbeta library received unique molecular identifiers. A single record per CDR3 protein comes from TCRdb applying MiXCR to the PCR reads. The sample holds about 540,000 distinct CDR3 sequences, about 16% seen once. The sample consisted of PBMCs from the stem cell graft donor, taken from the stem cell graft. These receptors all come from a human donor who donated a stem cell graft to a child with acute lymphoblastic leukemia.

The rearrangement links TRBV29-1 to TRBJ2-1; 8 bases align to TRBD2. The CDR3 has 13 amino acids. The V gene's germline CDR1 is SQVTM and CDR2 ANQGSEA. V lost 6 bases and J lost 4; bases outside the gene matches: 5. The DNA for the CDR3 is TGCAGCGTCCAACTAGCGGAGTACAATGAGCAGTTCTTC. This codes for CSVQLAEYNEQFF.

This clonotype was detected a few times. The chain combines TRBV14 with TRBJ2-1; D is ambiguous. The CDR3 covers 13 residues. V was shortened by 1 base and J by 6 bases, with 7 bases between the two germline ends. Per germline, CDR1 SGHDN and CDR2 FVKESK. The CDR3 sequence: CASSQVLTNEQFF. CDR3 nucleotides: TGTGCCAGCAGCCAAGTCCTAACCAATGAGCAGTTCTTC.

The chain recombines TRBV6-1 with TRBJ1-3, with a possible D match to TRBD1 (5 bases). This CDR3 is 17 amino acids long. Germline CDR1 MNHNS, CDR2 SASEGT. The germline V and J ends were trimmed by 5 bases and 2 bases, with 19 bases remaining between them. The CDR3 loop is CASSPRESGNTGNTIYF. CDR3 bases: TGTGCCAGCAGTCCCAGGGAGTCCGGGAATACTGGAAACACCATATATTTT.

This clonotype was detected a few times. V gene TRBV6-5 combines with J gene TRBJ2-7, with 11 bases aligning to TRBD2. CDR3 length: 15 amino acids. With 0 bases clipped from V and 4 bases from J, the junction kept 2 bases outside the gene matches. The germline V gene has CDR1 MNHEY and CDR2 SVGAGI. This chain's CDR3 is CASSYSTSGMYEQYF. Written as DNA, the CDR3 is TGTGCCAGCAGTTACTCGACTAGCGGGATGTACGAGCAGTACTTC.

The CDR3 loop reads CASPRRPNTEAFF. DNA for the CDR3: TGTGCCAGTCCAAGACGGCCGAACACTGAAGCTTTCTTT. The chain recombines TRBV7-9 with TRBJ1-1; D unresolved. The CDR3 consists of 13 residues. Germline-derived CDR1 and CDR2 are SEHNR and FQNEAQ (reference sequence). With 9 bases removed from V and 1 base from J, the gap between germline ends came to 12 bases.

This clonotype has a handful of counts. J is TRBJ2-7 and V is TRBV29-1; perhaps TRBD1 as D (8 bases). The CDR3 runs to 15 residues. V was pared by 0 bases and J by 1 base, with 13 bases between. Germline CDR1 and CDR2: SQVTM and ANQGSEA. CDR3 sequence reads: CSVEDHRGGSYEQYF. DNA of the CDR3: TGCAGCGTTGAAGATCACAGGGGGGGGTCCTACGAGCAGTACTTC.

The chain combines TRBV29-1 with TRBJ2-4, with 8 bases fitting TRBD1. Trimming took 4 bases from V and 13 from J; bases not matched to a gene: 6. Germline V lookup: CDR1 SQVTM, CDR2 ANQGSEA. CDR3 length: 11 residues. CDR3 residues: CSVGAGQGQYF. The CDR3 coding sequence is TGCAGCGTTGGGGCCGGACAGGGACAGTACTTC.

This clonotype appeared a few times. This chain uses TRBV18 with TRBJ1-5, with 7 bases lining up with TRBD1. The length of the CDR3 is 16 residues. J was trimmed by 4 bases and V by 4 bases; bases with no gene match: 10. CDR1 KGHSH and CDR2 LQKENI come from the germline V gene. The CDR3 DNA reads TGTGCCAGCTCACGTAACAGGGGATTGCGGAATCAGCCCCAGCATTTT. Translation: CASSRNRGLRNQPQHF.

The chain is built from TRBV7-3 and TRBJ2-1; tentatively, D is TRBD1 or TRBD2 (5 bases each). This CDR3 is 13 amino acids long. Per the germline V gene, CDR1 is SGHTA and CDR2 is FQGTGA. V was shortened by 0 bases and J by 16 bases, with 16 bases between the two germline ends. CDR3: CASSLTRDGGRFF. The CDR3 nucleotides are TGTGCCAGCAGCTTAACGAGGGATGGGGGTCGATTCTTC.

This clonotype was found a few times. The chain combines TRBV3-1 with TRBJ1-1; D remains unclear. Germline CDR1 reads LGHDT; CDR2 reads YNNKEL (reference sequence). The ends were cut back, 3 bases at V and 3 bases at J, with 20 bases in the middle. This CDR3 contains 17 residues. The CDR3 DNA is TGTGCCAGCAGCCATGCCCGACAAGCCCGAGGCGACACTGAAGCTTTCTTT. Translated, it gives CASSHARQARGDTEAFF.

This clonotype was seen more than once but under ten times. V usage is TRBV3-1 and J usage is TRBJ1-2; TRBD1 might be the D (5 bases). V was cut by 0 bases and J by 6 bases, with 14 bases left in between. Germline V gives CDR1 LGHDT, CDR2 YNNKEL (reference sequence). The CDR3 length is 15 residues. The CDR3 bases are TGTGCCAGCAGCCAAGATGGGGGTTTCAACCATGGCTACACCTTC. Encoded protein: CASSQDGGFNHGYTF. The complete variable domain, with remaining parts taken from reference TRBV3-1 and TRBJ1-2, reads DTAVSQTPKYLVTQMGNDKSIKCEQNLGHDTMYWYKQDSKKFLKIMFSYNNKELIINETVPNRFSPKSPDKAHLNLHINSLELGDSAVYFCASSQDGGFNHGYTFGSGTRLTVV.

This clonotype occurred a few times. The chain has TRBV6-1 and TRBJ2-7; the D gene could be TRBD1 or TRBD2 (5 bases each). Germline V gene sequence: CDR1 MNHNS, CDR2 SASEGT. This CDR3 comprises 15 residues. The V end lost 6 bases, the J end lost 0 bases, and 15 bases lay between the germline ends. CDR3 loop: CASSRPGTPSYEQYF. The CDR3 DNA reads as TGTGCCAGCAGCCGGCCGGGGACCCCCTCCTACGAGCAGTACTTC.

The CDR3 reads CASSTQGTEAFF. The DNA of the CDR3 is TGTGCCAGCAGCACCCAGGGTACTGAAGCTTTCTTT. This chain links TRBV9 with TRBJ1-1, with D perhaps matching TRBD1 (5 bases). Trimming stripped 4 bases from V and 5 bases from J, with 9 bases between. Looked up from germline, CDR1 is SGDLS and CDR2 is YYNGEE. CDR3 size: 12 residues.

This clonotype has ten or more counts. In nucleotides, the CDR3 is TGTGCCAGCAGCAGGCCTAGAGATTACGAGCAGTACTTC. Its protein product is CASSRPRDYEQYF. The genes are TRBV7-8 and TRBJ2-7; D not resolved. Germline V gene data show CDR1 as SGHVS and CDR2 as FQNEAQ. The CDR3 covers 13 residues. V lost 5 bases, J lost 4 bases, and 12 bases lay in between.

The J gene is TRBJ2-2, the V gene TRBV20-1, with TRBD1 as a possible D gene (6 bases). With 4 bases removed from V and 4 bases from J, the gap between germline ends came to 16 bases. This CDR3 is built from 15 residues. Germline-derived CDR1 and CDR2 are DFQATT and SNEGSKA (reference sequence). The CDR3 loop is CSATETRGSTGELFF. DNA of the CDR3: TGCAGTGCTACGGAGACCAGGGGTTCCACCGGGGAGCTGTTTTTT.

In its sample, this clonotype was seen a few times. The J gene is TRBJ2-1, the V gene TRBV7-8; a weak D match, TRBD2 (5 bases). Germline values: CDR1 SGHVS, CDR2 FQNEAQ. Trimming took off 2 bases at V and 5 bases at J, with 13 bases between the two ends. This CDR3 has 15 residues. CDR3 nucleotide sequence: TGTGCCAGCAGCTTAATGCCCGGACTCAACAATGAGCAGTTCTTC. Translation: CASSLMPGLNNEQFF.

This chain uses TRBV5-1 with TRBJ2-7, with a tentative D call TRBD1 (5 bases). This CDR3 contains 16 residues. The germline CDR1 and CDR2 sequences are SGHRS and YFSETQ. The germline V and J ends were trimmed by 3 bases and 2 bases, with 18 bases remaining between them. CDR3 sequence (DNA): TGCGCCAGCAGCTCTCGGACAAGCCTGAACCCCTACGAGCAGTACTTC. Translating it yields CASSSRTSLNPYEQYF. Together with reference TRBV5-1 and TRBJ2-7, the CDR3 gives the full variable domain: KAGVTQTPRYLIKTRGQQVTLSCSPISGHRSVSWYQQTPGQGLQFLFEYFSETQRNKGNFPGRFSGRQFSNSRSEMNVSTLELGDSALYLCASSSRTSLNPYEQYFGPGTRLTVT.

This clonotype has a handful of counts. The V call is TRBV20-1, the J call TRBJ1-2; TRBD1 might be the D (5 bases). Per the germline V gene, CDR1 is DFQATT and CDR2 is SNEGSKA (reference sequence). V was pared by 5 bases and J by 8 bases, with 6 bases between. The CDR3 is 9 residues long. DNA of the CDR3: TGCAGTGCTGGGGGGGGCTACACCTTC. Its protein is CSAGGGYTF.

This clonotype occurred a few times. This rearrangement joins TRBV5-1 to TRBJ2-1; the D gene is possibly TRBD2 (5 bases). The length of the CDR3 is 16 residues. The germline gives CDR1 SGHRS, CDR2 YFSETQ. V lost 4 bases and J 0 bases, leaving 14 bases between the germline ends. CDR3 protein: CASSGVGLSSYNEQFF. The CDR3 DNA reads TGCGCCAGCAGCGGGGTTGGACTTAGCTCCTACAATGAGCAGTTCTTC.

This clonotype was seen just once. The chain is built from TRBV7-8 and TRBJ2-5; D might be TRBD1 (6 bases). The V gene's germline CDR1 is SGHVS and CDR2 FQNEAQ. V was pared by 4 bases and J by 5 bases, with 14 bases between. This CDR3 contains 14 residues. CDR3 bases: TGTGCCAGCAGCTCCACAGGGTACCGGGAGACCCAGTACTTC. Translated: CASSSTGYRETQYF.

This clonotype was observed at least ten times. The CDR3 reads CASSLPRTSPNYEQYF. Written as DNA, the CDR3 is TGTGCCAGCAGTTTACCCCGGACTAGCCCCAACTACGAGCAGTACTTC. V is TRBV12-3 or TRBV12-4 and J is TRBJ2-7; the match to TRBD2 covers 8 bases. V trimming: 2 bases; J trimming: 3 bases; junction bases outside the gene matches: 9. The CDR3 length is 16 residues.